What follows is one T cell receptor beta chain and its context. As yet, its antigen is unknown. The entry originates in a study of CD8 T cells in ankylosing spondylitis. The study's findings and limits: Among TCR beta sequences, a motif of eight or nine highly homologous variants appeared characteristic of ankylosing spondylitis blood.

Using its own MiXCR run on the 5' RACE reads, TCRdb lists one record per CDR3 protein. The sample has roughly 700,000 distinct CDR3 sequences; under 20% are singletons. The V gene's germline CDR1 is SEHNR and CDR2 FQNEAQ (reference sequence). V lost 3 bases and J lost 5, with 10 bases in between. The CDR3 contains 14 residues. The sequenced sample consisted of blood, either unsorted or a sorted T cell fraction (not recorded which). This rearrangement joins TRBV7-9 to TRBJ2-2; weak D call: TRBD1 (5 bases). The sequence came from a male donor with ankylosing spondylitis. The CDR3 DNA follows: TGTGCCAGCAGCTTCGGACACGATACCGGGGAGCTGTTTTTT. It codes for CASSFGHDTGELFF.